This T cell receptor beta chain is drawn from a study of T cell repertoires in cytomegalovirus infection. Across the whole study: In public TCR beta signatures, there were indications of both CMV infection and matching HLA type. Points from the study as a whole: The ex vivo response showed dominance by HLA-C-restricted CMV-specific TCR beta clonotypes. Frequencies of public TCR beta families were cumulated, and this identified carriers of CMV plus the relevant HLA.

From the reads, TCRdb called clonotypes with MiXCR, one entry per CDR3 protein. The table includes roughly 310,000 distinct CDR3 sequences, roughly 17% detected once. At least ten counts were recorded for this clonotype. What it binds is not known. Source material: PBMCs. The clonotype was recovered from a human donor in good health (CMV status not recorded). Some clones in this sample may be carry-over from other donors' samples.

CDR3 loop: CASSPGPGYQGGQPQHF. CDR3 sequence (DNA): TGTGCCAGCAGCCCTGGCCCAGGGTATCAGGGTGGTCAGCCCCAGCATTTT. The chain employs TRBV12-3 or TRBV12-4 and TRBJ1-5, with TRBD1 as a possible D gene (5 bases). This CDR3 contains 17 residues. The ends were cut back, 6 bases at V and 6 bases at J, with 24 bases in the middle.